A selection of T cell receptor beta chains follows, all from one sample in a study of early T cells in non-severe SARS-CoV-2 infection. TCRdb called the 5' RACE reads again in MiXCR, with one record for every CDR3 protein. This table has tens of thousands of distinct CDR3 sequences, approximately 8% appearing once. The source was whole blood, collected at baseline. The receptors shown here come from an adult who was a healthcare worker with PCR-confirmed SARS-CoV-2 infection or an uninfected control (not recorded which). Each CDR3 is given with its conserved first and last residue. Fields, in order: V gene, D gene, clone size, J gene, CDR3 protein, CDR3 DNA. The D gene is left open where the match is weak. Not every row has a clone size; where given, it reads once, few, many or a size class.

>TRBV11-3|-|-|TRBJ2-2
CASSLASTGGELFF
TGTGCCAGCAGCTTAGCCTCAACGGGCGGGGAGCTGTTTTTT
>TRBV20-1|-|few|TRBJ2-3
CSARVGVSDTQYF
TGCAGTGCTAGGGTTGGGGTGTCAGATACGCAGTATTTT
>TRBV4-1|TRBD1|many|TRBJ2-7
CASSLLPGQKYEQYF
TGCGCCAGCAGCCTGTTACCGGGACAGAAATACGAGCAGTACTTC
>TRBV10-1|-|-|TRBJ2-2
CASSEKAGELFF
TGCGCCAGCAGTGAGAAAGCCGGGGAGCTGTTTTTT
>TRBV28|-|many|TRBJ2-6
CASSAKLGTNSGANVLTF
TGTGCCAGCAGTGCCAAGCTCGGGACAAACTCTGGGGCCAACGTCCTGACTTTC
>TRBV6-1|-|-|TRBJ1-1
CASRGRMNTEAFF
TGTGCCAGCAGGGGCCGGATGAACACTGAAGCTTTCTTT
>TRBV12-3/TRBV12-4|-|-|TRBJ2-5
CASTQDRQTQYF
TGTGCCAGCACCCAGGACAGACAGACCCAGTACTTC
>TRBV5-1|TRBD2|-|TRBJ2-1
CASSLGPGGYNEQFF
TGCGCCAGCAGCTTGGGGCCGGGGGGCTACAATGAGCAGTTCTTC
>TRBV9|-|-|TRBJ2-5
CASSVAGDQETQYF
TGTGCCAGCAGCGTAGCCGGGGACCAAGAGACCCAGTACTTC
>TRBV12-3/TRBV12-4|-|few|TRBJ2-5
CASSLGAGETQYF
TGTGCCAGCAGTCTAGGGGCTGGGGAGACCCAGTACTTC
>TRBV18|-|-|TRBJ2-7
CASSHQDPSEQYF
TGTGCCAGCTCACACCAAGACCCAAGTGAGCAGTACTTC
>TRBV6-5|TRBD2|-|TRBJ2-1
CASSLLAGGLTSSYNEQFF
TGTGCCAGCAGCCTCCTAGCGGGGGGGCTCACCAGCTCCTACAATGAGCAGTTCTTC
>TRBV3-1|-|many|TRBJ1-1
CASSQDSRMNTEAFF
TGTGCCAGCAGCCAAGATTCTAGGATGAACACTGAAGCTTTCTTT
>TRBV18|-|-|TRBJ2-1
CASSPGGYNEQFF
TGTGCCAGCTCACCGGGCGGATACAATGAGCAGTTCTTC
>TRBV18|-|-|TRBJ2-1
CASSPDWRAYNEQFF
TGTGCCAGCTCACCGGATTGGAGGGCTTACAATGAGCAGTTCTTC
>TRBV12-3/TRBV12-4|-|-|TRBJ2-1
CASSLNPGTSERHEQFF
TGTGCCAGCAGTCTTAATCCCGGGACATCCGAACGGCATGAGCAGTTCTTC
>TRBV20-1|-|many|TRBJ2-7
CSATSALGRGTEQYF
TGCAGTGCTACATCTGCTTTGGGACGGGGAACCGAGCAGTACTTC
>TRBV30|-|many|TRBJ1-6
CAWSDGRANSPLHF
TGTGCCTGGAGTGATGGCAGGGCTAATTCACCCCTCCACTTT
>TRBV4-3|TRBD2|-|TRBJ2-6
CASSQDPRGNGANVLTF
TGCGCCAGCAGCCAAGACCCGCGGGGGAATGGGGCCAACGTCCTGACTTTC
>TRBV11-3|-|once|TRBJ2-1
CASSLDPSPVIEEFF
TGTGCCAGCAGCTTAGATCCGAGCCCGGTTATTGAGGAGTTCTTC